These 9 T cell receptor beta chains came from one sample sequenced in a study of blood T cell repertoires in COVID-19. Method: immunoSEQ multiplex PCR; TCRdb's copy keeps in-frame clones and lacks some. The top ten hold around 0.98% of the sample, which has some 230,000 clones, more than 75% seen once. The sample taken for sequencing was peripheral blood. Receptor source: a man in his forties with acute or convalescent COVID-19.

The V and J genes are TRBV25-1 and TRBJ2-3; D unclear. Trimming cost V 1 base and J 0 bases, with 8 bases left between them. The CDR3 extends over 15 amino acids. Germline CDR1 and CDR2: MGHDK and SYGVNS. The CDR3 DNA reads as TGTGCCAGCAGTGAATCTGAGAGCAGCACAGATACGCAGTATTTT. Translated, it gives CASSESESSTDTQYF.

This clone was recorded only once. The rearrangement links TRBV12-3 or TRBV12-4 to TRBJ2-7; 7 bases are a match to TRBD2. CDR3 length: 13 amino acids. Trimming at V came to 2 bases and at J to 7 bases, leaving 5 bases not matched to a gene. The CDR3 loop is CASSLNTGGEQYF. CDR3 nucleotides: TGTGCCAGCAGTTTAAACACGGGGGGAGAGCAGTACTTC.

CDR3: CASSTSGTGSHTDTQYF. CDR3 bases: TGCGCCAGCAGCACCTCCGGGACAGGGTCCCACACAGATACGCAGTATTTT. The chain recombines TRBV5-1 with TRBJ2-3; 9 nucleotides match TRBD1. The junction had 11 bases not matched to a gene; V was cut back by 4 bases and J by 2 bases. CDR1 is SGHRS, CDR2 YFSETQ, per germline. The CDR3 runs to 17 residues. Variable domain in full (rest from reference TRBV5-1 and TRBJ2-3): KAGVTQTPRYLIKTRGQQVTLSCSPISGHRSVSWYQQTPGQGLQFLFEYFSETQRNKGNFPGRFSGRQFSNSRSEMNVSTLELGDSALYLCASSTSGTGSHTDTQYFGPGTRLTVL.

The chain has TRBV13 and TRBJ1-1, with TRBD1 matching 8 bases. The CDR3 loop spans 19 amino acids. Trimming at V came to 0 bases and at J to 4 bases, leaving 16 bases not matched to a gene. Germline CDR1 reads PRHDT; CDR2 reads FYEKMQ (reference sequence). CDR3 protein: CASSLGLGQGSRRFTEAFF. The CDR3 nucleotides read TGTGCCAGCAGCTTAGGCCTAGGACAGGGATCGAGGCGCTTCACTGAAGCTTTCTTT.

This rearrangement joins TRBV11-2 to TRBJ2-3, with 10 bases matching TRBD1. V lost 5 bases, J lost 4 bases, and 9 bases stayed unmatched. This CDR3 region has 16 residues. CDR1 is SGHAT and CDR2 is FQNNGV in the germline V gene. CDR3 amino acids: CASSHRTGGAPDTQYF. The CDR3 bases are TGTGCCAGCAGCCATCGGACAGGGGGGGCCCCAGATACGCAGTATTTT.

Here the CDR3 DNA reads TGCGCCAGCAGCCAAGTCACCTCCGGGACAGGCTTCTATGGCTACACCTTC. Protein product: CASSQVTSGTGFYGYTF. J is TRBJ1-2 and V is TRBV4-3; 8 bases are a match to TRBD1. With 1 base clipped from V and 4 bases from J, the junction kept 11 bases outside the gene matches. This CDR3 has 17 residues. Germline CDR1 reads LGHNA; CDR2 reads YSLEER.

V and J are TRBV19 and TRBJ2-1, with TRBD2 identical over 7 bases. This CDR3 has 14 amino acids. V shed 3 bases, J shed 4 bases, and the junction held 3 bases outside the gene matches. The germline V gene has CDR1 LNHDA and CDR2 SQIVND (reference sequence). The CDR3 DNA follows: TGTGCCAGTAGTATTAACGGGGGGTACAATGAGCAGTTCTTC. Its translation: CASSINGGYNEQFF.

The genes are TRBV28 and TRBJ1-2; 8 nucleotides match TRBD1. The CDR3 contains 14 residues. Germline assignment: CDR1 MDHEN and CDR2 SYDVKM. The junction had 9 bases not matched to a gene; V was cut back by 5 bases and J by 7 bases. For the CDR3, the DNA is TGTGCCAGCAGTAGACAGGGGATAGTAGCTGGCTACACCTTC. It yields the protein CASSRQGIVAGYTF.

V is TRBV5-1 and J is TRBJ1-2; 9 bases map to TRBD1. In germline, CDR1 is SGHRS, CDR2 YFSETQ. This CDR3 spans 14 amino acids. After removal of 4 bases from V and 4 bases from J, the junction contained 5 bases not matched to a gene. Here the CDR3 DNA reads TGCGCCAGCAGCGAGTCGGGACAGGGCTATGGCTACACCTTC. Translation gives CASSESGQGYGYTF.